The sequence of this T cell receptor beta chain was determined in a study of human T cells and chemical hapten exposure. TCRdb independently ran MiXCR on the RACE reads; one entry per CDR3 protein. The data hold around 52,000 distinct CDR3 sequences, with 7% to 10% observed a single time. This clonotype was detected many times. Its antigen is not identified. The CDR3 runs 15 residues. In germline, CDR1 is LGHNA, CDR2 YSLEER. The V end lost 4 bases, the J end lost 5 bases, and 16 bases lay between the germline ends. The time point here: patch test 1, 2 weeks after DPC sensitization. Treatment defined: therapeutic diphenylcyclopropenone sensitization with weekly scalp DPC. Overall study results and limits: Since the donors had alopecia, their immune response may not be the same as that of healthy people. Expanded TCRs formed significantly more large CDR3 similarity clusters than controls.

The clonotype was recovered from a woman in her thirties or forties with alopecia areata. Some clones in this sample may be carry-over from other donors' samples. This sample comprised whole blood, obtained in connection with sensitization to the hapten diphenylcyclopropenone (DPC). The rearrangement links TRBV4-3 to TRBJ2-3; D possibly corresponds to TRBD2 (6 bases). For the CDR3, the DNA is TGCGCCAGCAGCCTTCGGGAGCAGGCGGGAGATACGCAGTATTTT. Translating gives CASSLREQAGDTQYF.